This is a list of T cell receptor beta chains from one sample in a study of blood T cell repertoires in COVID-19. TCRdb keeps only in-frame clones here, not all; method: immunoSEQ multiplex PCR. The table has more than 250,000 clones, 80% to 90% seen once. Sequencing was performed on peripheral blood. All receptors derive from a man aged 50 or older with active or convalescent COVID-19. Both conserved end residues are part of each CDR3. The D gene is left open where the match is weak. Not every row has a clone size; where given, it reads once, few, many or a size class.

abundance: once
j_gene: TRBJ1-5
v_gene: TRBV19
d_gene: -
CDR3aa: CASSTLGGADSNQPQHF
CDR3nt: TGTGCCAGTAGTACCTTAGGGGGGGCGGATAGCAATCAGCCCCAGCATTTT

abundance: -
j_gene: TRBJ1-1
v_gene: TRBV5-1
d_gene: TRBD1
CDR3aa: CASGRGQGSTEAFF
CDR3nt: TGCGCCAGCGGGCGGGGACAGGGGAGCACTGAAGCTTTCTTT

abundance: -
j_gene: TRBJ1-2
v_gene: TRBV19
d_gene: -
CDR3aa: CASSMRWYGYTF
CDR3nt: TGTGCCAGTAGTATGAGGTGGTATGGCTACACCTTC

abundance: few
j_gene: TRBJ2-2
v_gene: TRBV7-9
d_gene: TRBD2
CDR3aa: CASSGGSNTGELFF
CDR3nt: TGTGCCAGCTCGGGGGGTTCGAACACCGGGGAGCTGTTTTTT

abundance: -
j_gene: TRBJ1-1
v_gene: TRBV15
d_gene: -
CDR3aa: CATSVDTGRAFF
CDR3nt: TGTGCCACCAGCGTTGATACAGGGAGAGCTTTCTTT

abundance: once
j_gene: TRBJ2-7
v_gene: TRBV28
d_gene: TRBD1
CDR3aa: CASSNPGQSYEQYF
CDR3nt: TGTGCCAGCAGTAATCCGGGACAGAGCTACGAGCAGTACTTC

abundance: -
j_gene: TRBJ1-1
v_gene: TRBV5-1
d_gene: -
CDR3aa: CASSLKLDTEAFF
CDR3nt: TGCGCCAGCAGCCTTAAGCTAGACACTGAAGCTTTCTTT

abundance: -
j_gene: TRBJ2-1
v_gene: TRBV5-1
d_gene: TRBD2
CDR3aa: CASSLAGGAYNEQFF
CDR3nt: TGCGCCAGCAGCTTGGCTGGGGGGGCCTACAATGAGCAGTTCTTC

abundance: -
j_gene: TRBJ1-4
v_gene: TRBV10-2
d_gene: -
CDR3aa: CASMSGAGEKLFF
CDR3nt: TGCGCCAGCATGAGCGGGGCAGGTGAAAAACTGTTTTTT

abundance: -
j_gene: TRBJ2-2
v_gene: TRBV23-1
d_gene: TRBD2
CDR3aa: CASSQSASGGDPRRAGELFF
CDR3nt: TGCGCCAGCAGTCAATCGGCTAGCGGGGGGGACCCTAGGAGGGCCGGGGAGCTGTTTTTT

abundance: -
j_gene: TRBJ2-7
v_gene: TRBV1
d_gene: -
CDR3aa: CTSSQERDRTYEQYF
CDR3nt: TGCACCAGCAGCCAAGAGCGGGACAGGACCTACGAGCAGTACTTC

abundance: -
j_gene: TRBJ1-6
v_gene: TRBV30
d_gene: -
CDR3aa: CAWSASSYNSPLHF
CDR3nt: TGTGCCTGGAGTGCCAGCTCCTATAATTCACCCCTCCACTTT

abundance: -
j_gene: TRBJ2-5
v_gene: TRBV5-1
d_gene: TRBD2
CDR3aa: CASSLTGGIQETQYF
CDR3nt: TGCGCCAGCAGCTTGACGGGGGGGATCCAAGAGACCCAGTACTTC

abundance: once
j_gene: TRBJ1-2
v_gene: TRBV7-3
d_gene: TRBD1
CDR3aa: CASSQTGTGGDYGYTF
CDR3nt: TGTGCCAGCAGCCAAACCGGGACAGGGGGCGACTATGGCTACACCTTC

abundance: -
j_gene: TRBJ1-1
v_gene: TRBV9
d_gene: TRBD1
CDR3aa: CASSVGGQGDTEAFF
CDR3nt: TGTGCCAGCAGCGTAGGGGGACAGGGGGACACTGAAGCTTTCTTT

abundance: -
j_gene: TRBJ1-1
v_gene: TRBV11-2
d_gene: -
CDR3aa: CASSLELGVLGKNTEAFF
CDR3nt: TGTGCCAGCAGCTTAGAATTAGGGGTTCTGGGCAAGAACACTGAAGCTTTCTTT

abundance: -
j_gene: TRBJ1-3
v_gene: TRBV5-1
d_gene: -
CDR3aa: CASSFRQGSSSGNTIYF
CDR3nt: TGCGCCAGCAGCTTTCGCCAGGGAAGCAGCTCTGGAAACACCATATATTTT

abundance: few
j_gene: TRBJ2-7
v_gene: TRBV27
d_gene: -
CDR3aa: CASSFSTSYEQYF
CDR3nt: TGTGCCAGCAGTTTTTCGACATCTTACGAGCAGTACTTC

abundance: -
j_gene: TRBJ1-5
v_gene: TRBV7-3
d_gene: -
CDR3aa: CASSPDRNQPQHF
CDR3nt: TGTGCCAGCAGCCCCGACAGAAATCAGCCCCAGCATTTT

abundance: -
j_gene: TRBJ2-7
v_gene: TRBV18
d_gene: -
CDR3aa: CASSPPGVSYEQYF
CDR3nt: TGTGCCAGCTCACCACCAGGGGTCTCCTACGAGCAGTACTTC

abundance: -
j_gene: TRBJ1-4
v_gene: TRBV9
d_gene: TRBD1
CDR3aa: CASSPLTGVNEKLFF
CDR3nt: TGTGCCAGCAGCCCTCTGACAGGGGTAAATGAAAAACTGTTTTTT

abundance: -
j_gene: TRBJ1-6
v_gene: TRBV25-1
d_gene: -
CDR3aa: CATRTANSPLHF
CDR3nt: TGTGCCACCAGGACAGCTAATTCACCCCTCCACTTT

abundance: -
j_gene: TRBJ2-3
v_gene: TRBV11-2
d_gene: TRBD1
CDR3aa: CASSFQGAADTQYF
CDR3nt: TGTGCCAGCAGCTTTCAGGGGGCGGCAGATACGCAGTATTTT

abundance: -
j_gene: TRBJ1-5
v_gene: TRBV4-1
d_gene: -
CDR3aa: CASSQDKSNQPQHF
CDR3nt: TGCGCCAGCAGCCAAGATAAGAGTAATCAGCCCCAGCATTTT

abundance: -
j_gene: TRBJ1-4
v_gene: TRBV11-2
d_gene: TRBD1
CDR3aa: CASSSGQGPGEKLFF
CDR3nt: TGTGCCAGCAGCTCTGGACAGGGGCCGGGAGAAAAACTGTTTTTT

abundance: -
j_gene: TRBJ2-1
v_gene: TRBV7-3
d_gene: TRBD2
CDR3aa: CASSLLAGGAHEQFF
CDR3nt: TGTGCCAGCAGCTTACTAGCGGGAGGGGCGCATGAGCAGTTCTTC

abundance: -
j_gene: TRBJ1-5
v_gene: TRBV27
d_gene: TRBD1
CDR3aa: CASTPKSTGVNQPQHF
CDR3nt: TGTGCCAGCACCCCAAAGTCGACAGGGGTAAATCAGCCCCAGCATTTT

abundance: -
j_gene: TRBJ2-1
v_gene: TRBV30
d_gene: TRBD2
CDR3aa: CAWSVLAGGVNEQFF
CDR3nt: TGTGCCTGGAGTGTATTAGCGGGAGGTGTAAATGAGCAGTTCTTC

abundance: -
j_gene: TRBJ1-1
v_gene: TRBV6-6
d_gene: TRBD1
CDR3aa: CASSYGRGRDEAFF
CDR3nt: TGTGCCAGCAGTTACGGCAGGGGGCGGGATGAAGCTTTCTTT

abundance: -
j_gene: TRBJ2-7
v_gene: TRBV7-2
d_gene: -
CDR3aa: CASSSYGTLYEQYF
CDR3nt: TGTGCCAGCAGCTCTTACGGGACTCTCTACGAGCAGTACTTC

abundance: once
j_gene: TRBJ2-7
v_gene: TRBV21-1
d_gene: -
CDR3aa: CASSFYPRGTDEPSSYEQYF
CDR3nt: TGTGCCAGCAGCTTCTACCCTCGCGGGACAGATGAACCGAGCTCCTACGAGCAGTACTTC

abundance: -
j_gene: TRBJ2-3
v_gene: TRBV7-2
d_gene: -
CDR3aa: CASSWSWVDTQYF
CDR3nt: TGTGCCAGCAGCTGGAGCTGGGTGGATACGCAGTATTTT

abundance: -
j_gene: TRBJ1-2
v_gene: TRBV19
d_gene: -
CDR3aa: CASSIDQEYYGYTF
CDR3nt: TGTGCCAGTAGTATAGATCAGGAATACTATGGCTACACCTTC

abundance: few
j_gene: TRBJ2-3
v_gene: TRBV20-1
d_gene: TRBD2
CDR3aa: CSASPGLARSGTTDTQYF
CDR3nt: TGCAGTGCTAGTCCGGGACTAGCGAGGTCCGGCACCACAGATACGCAGTATTTT

abundance: -
j_gene: TRBJ2-1
v_gene: TRBV27
d_gene: TRBD2
CDR3aa: CASSLAGERGRAGEQFF
CDR3nt: TGTGCCAGCAGTTTGGCCGGGGAGCGGGGGCGGGCGGGTGAGCAGTTCTTC

abundance: -
j_gene: TRBJ2-5
v_gene: TRBV2
d_gene: TRBD2
CDR3aa: CASRQGQGLAAATQYF
CDR3nt: TGTGCCAGCAGACAAGGCCAGGGACTAGCGGCCGCTACCCAGTACTTC

abundance: few
j_gene: TRBJ1-5
v_gene: TRBV19
d_gene: TRBD1
CDR3aa: CASRAGQGGVQPQHF
CDR3nt: TGTGCCAGTAGGGCGGGACAGGGAGGTGTTCAGCCCCAGCATTTT